This T cell receptor (beta chain) was captured in a study of cytomegalovirus exposure and HLA in healthy donors. Study results and caveats: On later analysis, the bulk of CMV-associated TCR beta chains appeared to be HLA-restricted. Generally TCR sequences proved uncommon, though certain public TCRs appeared in numerous donors. A likely sequencing artifact accounted for one observed cluster of highly shared sequence variants.

The V end lost 4 bases, the J end lost 2 bases, and 12 bases lay between the germline ends. The germline CDR1 and CDR2 sequences are SGHNT and YYREEE (reference sequence). CDR3 size: 15 residues. This clone qualifies as medium-sized. Its specificity is unknown. Vbeta (60) and Jbeta (13) primers were used in the PCR. Assay: immunoSEQ multiplex PCR; the TCRdb copy retains only in-frame clones and omits some. The data show roughly 70,000 clones, with 70% to 85% seen just once and about an eighth held by the top ten. The material sequenced was PBMCs. The TCR originated in a human donor in good health. V gene TRBV5-4 combines with J gene TRBJ1-4; a possible D gene is TRBD1 (6 bases). DNA for the CDR3: TGTGCCAGCAGCCTTTGGGACACGACTAATGAAAAACTGTTTTTT. This gives the protein CASSLWDTTNEKLFF.